The clone carrying this T cell receptor beta chain has only a few counts. RNA transcripts were the source from which TCR beta CDR3 regions were amplified. Amplification began with first-round RT-PCR using HTBI primers, then second-round multiplex PCR was performed. TCRdb reprocessed the multiplex PCR reads via MiXCR and lists one record per CDR3 protein. Among around 470,000 distinct CDR3 sequences listed, 13% to 15% were seen once. The data were obtained in a study of Graves' ophthalmopathy and Graves' hyperthyroidism. The ends were cut back, 0 bases at V and 6 bases at J, with 12 bases in the middle. The CDR3 totals 15 residues. Germline CDR1 reads WSHSY; CDR2 reads SAAADI.

The clonotype was recovered from a woman aged 25 to 39 with Graves' ophthalmopathy. The rearrangement links TRBV10-2 to TRBJ1-5; D possibly corresponds to TRBD1 (5 bases). Sequenced: blood. As DNA, the CDR3 is TGCGCCAGCAGTGAGTCTGGGGGTGGCCTTCAGCCCCAGCATTTT. Amino acids: CASSESGGGLQPQHF.